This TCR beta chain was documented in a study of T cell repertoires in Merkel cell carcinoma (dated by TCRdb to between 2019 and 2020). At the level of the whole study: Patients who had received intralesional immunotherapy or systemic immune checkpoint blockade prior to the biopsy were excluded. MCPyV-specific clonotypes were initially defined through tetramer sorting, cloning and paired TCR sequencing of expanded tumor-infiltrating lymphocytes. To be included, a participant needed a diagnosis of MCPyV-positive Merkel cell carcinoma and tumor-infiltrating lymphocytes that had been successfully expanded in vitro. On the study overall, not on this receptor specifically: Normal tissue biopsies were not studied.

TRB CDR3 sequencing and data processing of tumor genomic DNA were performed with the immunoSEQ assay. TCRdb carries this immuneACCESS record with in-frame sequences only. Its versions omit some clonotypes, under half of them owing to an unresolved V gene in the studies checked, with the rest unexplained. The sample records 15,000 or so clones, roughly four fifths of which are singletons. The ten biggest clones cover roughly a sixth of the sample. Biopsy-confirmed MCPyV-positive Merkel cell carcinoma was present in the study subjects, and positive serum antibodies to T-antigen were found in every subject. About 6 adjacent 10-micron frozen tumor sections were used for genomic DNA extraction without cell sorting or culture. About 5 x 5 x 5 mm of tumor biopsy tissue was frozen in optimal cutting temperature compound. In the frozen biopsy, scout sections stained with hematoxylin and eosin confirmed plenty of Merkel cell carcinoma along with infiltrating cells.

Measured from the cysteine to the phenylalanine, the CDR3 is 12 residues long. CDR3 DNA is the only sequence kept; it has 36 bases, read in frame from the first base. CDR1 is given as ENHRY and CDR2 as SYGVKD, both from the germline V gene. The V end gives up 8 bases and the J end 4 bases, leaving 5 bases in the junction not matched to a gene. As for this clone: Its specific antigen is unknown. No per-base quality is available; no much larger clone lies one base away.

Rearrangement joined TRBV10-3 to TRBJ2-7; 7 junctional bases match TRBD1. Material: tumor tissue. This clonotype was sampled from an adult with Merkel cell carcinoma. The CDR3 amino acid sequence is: CAIGQDRYEQYF. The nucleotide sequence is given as TGTGCCATCGGACAGGACAGATACGAGCAGTACTTC.